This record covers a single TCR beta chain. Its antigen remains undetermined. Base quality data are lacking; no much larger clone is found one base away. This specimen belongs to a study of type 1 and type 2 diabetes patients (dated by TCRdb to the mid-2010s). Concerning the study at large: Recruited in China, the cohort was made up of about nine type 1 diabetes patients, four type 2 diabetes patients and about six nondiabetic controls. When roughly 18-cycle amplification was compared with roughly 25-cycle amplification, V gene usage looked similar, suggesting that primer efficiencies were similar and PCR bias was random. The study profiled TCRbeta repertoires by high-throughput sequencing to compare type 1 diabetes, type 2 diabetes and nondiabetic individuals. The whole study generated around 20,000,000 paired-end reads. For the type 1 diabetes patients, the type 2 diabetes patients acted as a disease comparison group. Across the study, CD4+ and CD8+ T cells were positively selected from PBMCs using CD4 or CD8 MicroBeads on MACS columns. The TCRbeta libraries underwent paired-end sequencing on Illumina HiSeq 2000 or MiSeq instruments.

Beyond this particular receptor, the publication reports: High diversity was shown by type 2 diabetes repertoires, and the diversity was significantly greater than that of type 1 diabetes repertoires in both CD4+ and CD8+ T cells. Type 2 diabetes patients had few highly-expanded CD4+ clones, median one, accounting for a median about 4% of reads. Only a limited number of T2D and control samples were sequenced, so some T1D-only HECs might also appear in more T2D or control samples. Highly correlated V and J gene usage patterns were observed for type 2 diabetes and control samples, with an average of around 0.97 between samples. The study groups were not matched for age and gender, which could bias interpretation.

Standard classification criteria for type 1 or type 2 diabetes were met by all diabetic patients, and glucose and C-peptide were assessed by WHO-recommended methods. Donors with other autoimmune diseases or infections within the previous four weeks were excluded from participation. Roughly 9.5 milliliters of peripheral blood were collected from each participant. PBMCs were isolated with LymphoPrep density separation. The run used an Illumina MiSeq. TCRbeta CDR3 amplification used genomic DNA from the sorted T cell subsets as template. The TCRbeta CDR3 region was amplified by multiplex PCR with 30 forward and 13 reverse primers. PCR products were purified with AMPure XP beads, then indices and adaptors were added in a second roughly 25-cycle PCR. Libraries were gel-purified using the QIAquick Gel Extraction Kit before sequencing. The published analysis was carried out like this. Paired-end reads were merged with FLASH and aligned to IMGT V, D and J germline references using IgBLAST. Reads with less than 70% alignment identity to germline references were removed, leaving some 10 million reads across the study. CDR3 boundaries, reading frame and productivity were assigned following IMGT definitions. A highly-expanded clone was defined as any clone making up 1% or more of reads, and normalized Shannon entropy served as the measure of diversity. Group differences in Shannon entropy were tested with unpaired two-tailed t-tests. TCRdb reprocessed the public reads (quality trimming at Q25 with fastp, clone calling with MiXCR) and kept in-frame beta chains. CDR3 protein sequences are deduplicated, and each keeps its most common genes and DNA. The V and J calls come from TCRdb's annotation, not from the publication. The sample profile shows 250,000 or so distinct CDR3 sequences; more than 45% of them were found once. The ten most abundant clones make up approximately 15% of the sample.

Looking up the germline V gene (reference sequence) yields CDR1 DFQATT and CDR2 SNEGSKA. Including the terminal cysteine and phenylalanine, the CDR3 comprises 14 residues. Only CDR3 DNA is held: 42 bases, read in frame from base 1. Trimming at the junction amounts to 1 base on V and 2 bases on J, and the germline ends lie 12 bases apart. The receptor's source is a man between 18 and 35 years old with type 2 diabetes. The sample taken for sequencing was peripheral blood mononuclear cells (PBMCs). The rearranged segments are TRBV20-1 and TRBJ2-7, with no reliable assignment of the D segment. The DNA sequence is TGCAGTGCTAGAGGTCGCCGCCACACCTACGAGCAGTACTTC. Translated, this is CSARGRRHTYEQYF.